The text below deals with one TCR beta chain. Antigen: not known. The data were taken from a study of T-cell reconstitution after alpha-beta-depleted transplantation in children. Study-wide results and limits: T-cell numbers and diversity one year post-transplant derived largely from freshly generated T cells. Expanded graft clones, several hundred of them, were reportedly the source of alpha-beta T cells about two months after transplant. Surviving recipient cells, namely T cells and thymic progenitors, were the source of high day-60 TCRbeta diversity in some patients.

For TCRbeta, the library was prepared with unique molecular identifiers. TCRdb ran MiXCR on the PCR reads and lists one entry per CDR3 protein. The table lists around 270,000 distinct CDR3 sequences, about a tenth of them singletons. There are 12 residues in the CDR3. Germline loops: CDR1 DFQATT, CDR2 SNEGSKA (reference sequence). The sample was PBMCs, taken before TCRalphabeta/CD19-depleted stem cell transplant. The chain links TRBV20-1 to TRBJ2-7; weak D call: TRBD2 (6 bases). This sequence was found in a boy in the first two years of life with acute myeloid leukemia, due to receive a stem cell transplant. CDR3 bases: TGCAGCGAGGAGGGGAAACTCCACGAGCAGTACTTC. It specifies CSEEGKLHEQYF.